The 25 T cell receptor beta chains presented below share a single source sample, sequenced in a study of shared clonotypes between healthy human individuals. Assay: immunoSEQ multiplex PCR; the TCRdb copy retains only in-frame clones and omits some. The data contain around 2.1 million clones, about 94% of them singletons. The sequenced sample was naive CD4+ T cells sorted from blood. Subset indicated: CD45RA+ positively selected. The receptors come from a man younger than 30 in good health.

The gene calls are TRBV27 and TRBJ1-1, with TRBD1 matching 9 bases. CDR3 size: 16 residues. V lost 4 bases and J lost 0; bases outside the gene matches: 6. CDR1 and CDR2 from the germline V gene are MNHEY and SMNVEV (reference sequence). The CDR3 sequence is CASSSMTGGMNTEAFF. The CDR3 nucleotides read TGTGCCAGCAGTTCAATGACAGGGGGAATGAACACTGAAGCTTTCTTT.

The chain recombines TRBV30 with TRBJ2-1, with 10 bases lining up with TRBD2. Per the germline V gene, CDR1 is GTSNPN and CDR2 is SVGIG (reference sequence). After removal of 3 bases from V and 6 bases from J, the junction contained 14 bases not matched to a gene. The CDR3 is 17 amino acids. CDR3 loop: CAWSRLRTSGWANEQFF. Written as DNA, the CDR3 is TGTGCCTGGAGCCGTTTAAGGACTAGCGGTTGGGCCAATGAGCAGTTCTTC.

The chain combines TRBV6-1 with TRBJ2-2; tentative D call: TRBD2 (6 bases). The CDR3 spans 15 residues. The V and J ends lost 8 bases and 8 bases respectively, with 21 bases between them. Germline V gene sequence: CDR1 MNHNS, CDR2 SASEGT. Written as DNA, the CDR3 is TGTGCCAGCCTCGGCGTTCCGGGGGTCAGAGGGGAGCTGTTTTTT. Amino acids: CASLGVPGVRGELFF.

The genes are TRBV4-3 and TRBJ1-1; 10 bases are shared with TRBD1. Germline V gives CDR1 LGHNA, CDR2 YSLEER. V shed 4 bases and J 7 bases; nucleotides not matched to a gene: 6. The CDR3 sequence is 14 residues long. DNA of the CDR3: TGCGCCAGCAGCCTCGACAGGGGGCGAAATGAAGCTTTCTTT. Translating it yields CASSLDRGRNEAFF.

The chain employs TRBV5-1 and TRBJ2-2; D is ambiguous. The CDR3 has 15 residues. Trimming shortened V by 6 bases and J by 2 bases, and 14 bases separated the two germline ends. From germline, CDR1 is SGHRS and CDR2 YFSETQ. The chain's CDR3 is CASNDGSKNTGELFF. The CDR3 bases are TGCGCCAGCAACGATGGATCAAAAAACACCGGGGAGCTGTTTTTT. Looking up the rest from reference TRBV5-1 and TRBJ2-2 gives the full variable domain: KAGVTQTPRYLIKTRGQQVTLSCSPISGHRSVSWYQQTPGQGLQFLFEYFSETQRNKGNFPGRFSGRQFSNSRSEMNVSTLELGDSALYLCASNDGSKNTGELFFGEGSRLTVL.

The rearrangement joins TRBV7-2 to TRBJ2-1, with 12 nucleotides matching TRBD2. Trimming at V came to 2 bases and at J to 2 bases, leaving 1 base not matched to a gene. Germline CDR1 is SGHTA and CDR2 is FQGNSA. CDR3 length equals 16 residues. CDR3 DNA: TGTGCCAGCAGCTTAAGACTAGCGGGAGCCTACAATGAGCAGTTCTTC. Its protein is CASSLRLAGAYNEQFF.

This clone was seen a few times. The DNA of the CDR3 is TGCGCCAGCACCGGGGGAACTGAAGCTTTCTTT. Translated, it gives CASTGGTEAFF. The chain has TRBV10-2 and TRBJ1-1, with D tentatively TRBD1 (5 bases). Germline V gives CDR1 WSHSY, CDR2 SAAADI. The ends were cut back, 7 bases at V and 5 bases at J, with 8 bases in the middle. The CDR3 length is 11 residues.

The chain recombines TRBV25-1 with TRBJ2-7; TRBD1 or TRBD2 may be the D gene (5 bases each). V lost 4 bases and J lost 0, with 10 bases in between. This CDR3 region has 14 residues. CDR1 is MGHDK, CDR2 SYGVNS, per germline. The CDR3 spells CASSALGRSYEQYF. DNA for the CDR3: TGTGCCAGCAGTGCCTTGGGACGCTCCTACGAGCAGTACTTC.

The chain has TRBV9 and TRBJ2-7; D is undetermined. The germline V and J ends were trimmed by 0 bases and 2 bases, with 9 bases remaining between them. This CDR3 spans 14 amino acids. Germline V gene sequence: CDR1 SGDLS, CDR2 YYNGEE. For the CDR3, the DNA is TGTGCCAGCAGCGTAGCCAGAGAGACCTACGAGCAGTACTTC. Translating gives CASSVARETYEQYF.

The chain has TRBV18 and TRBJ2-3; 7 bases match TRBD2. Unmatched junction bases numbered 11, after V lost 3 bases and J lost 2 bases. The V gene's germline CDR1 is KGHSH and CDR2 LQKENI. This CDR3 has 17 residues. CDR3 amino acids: CASSPLVDSGYTDTQYF. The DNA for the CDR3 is TGTGCCAGCTCACCCCTTGTGGATAGCGGGTACACAGATACGCAGTATTTT.

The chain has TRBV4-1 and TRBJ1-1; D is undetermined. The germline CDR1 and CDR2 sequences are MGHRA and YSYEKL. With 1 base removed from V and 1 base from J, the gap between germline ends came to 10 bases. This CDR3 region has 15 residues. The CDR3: CASSQAGMWNTEAFF. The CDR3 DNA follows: TGCGCCAGCAGCCAAGCTGGGATGTGGAACACTGAAGCTTTCTTT.

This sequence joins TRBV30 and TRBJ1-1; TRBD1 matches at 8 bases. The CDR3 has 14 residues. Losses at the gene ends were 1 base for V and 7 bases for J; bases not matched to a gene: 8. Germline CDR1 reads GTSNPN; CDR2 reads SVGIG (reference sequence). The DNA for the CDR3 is TGTGCCTGGAGTGAAGGACAGGGAACCCTTGAAGCTTTCTTT. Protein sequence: CAWSEGQGTLEAFF.

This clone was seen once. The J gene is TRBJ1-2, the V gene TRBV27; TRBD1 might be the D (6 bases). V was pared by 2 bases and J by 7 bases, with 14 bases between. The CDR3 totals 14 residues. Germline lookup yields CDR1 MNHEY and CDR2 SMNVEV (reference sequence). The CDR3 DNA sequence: TGTGCCAGCAGTTTAGGTCAGGGGATAGGTGGCTACACCTTC. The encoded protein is CASSLGQGIGGYTF.

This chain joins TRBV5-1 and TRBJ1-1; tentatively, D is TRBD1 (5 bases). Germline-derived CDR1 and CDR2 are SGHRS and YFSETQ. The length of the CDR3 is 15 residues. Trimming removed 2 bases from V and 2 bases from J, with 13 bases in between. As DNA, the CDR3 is TGCGCCAGCAGCTTCAGGGAGGGAGCCAACACTGAAGCTTTCTTT. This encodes CASSFREGANTEAFF. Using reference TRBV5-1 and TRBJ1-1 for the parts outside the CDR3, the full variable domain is KAGVTQTPRYLIKTRGQQVTLSCSPISGHRSVSWYQQTPGQGLQFLFEYFSETQRNKGNFPGRFSGRQFSNSRSEMNVSTLELGDSALYLCASSFREGANTEAFFGQGTRLTVV.

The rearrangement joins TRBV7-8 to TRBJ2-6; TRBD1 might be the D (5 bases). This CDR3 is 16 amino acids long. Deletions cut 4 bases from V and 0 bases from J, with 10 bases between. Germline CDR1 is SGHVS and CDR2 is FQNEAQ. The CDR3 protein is CASSSVGLSGANVLTF. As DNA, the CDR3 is TGTGCCAGCAGCTCCGTGGGGCTCTCTGGGGCCAACGTCCTGACTTTC.

CDR3 DNA: TGTGCCAGTAGCACCCTGAGTCAGCCCCAGCATTTT. Protein: CASSTLSQPQHF. The chain recombines TRBV19 with TRBJ1-5; no clear D. The ends were cut back, 6 bases at V and 6 bases at J, with 9 bases in the middle. Germline values: CDR1 LNHDA, CDR2 SQIVND (reference sequence). CDR3 size: 12 residues.

Here the CDR3 DNA reads TGTGCCAGCAGTCTAACGCGACAGGAGAGCTCCTATAATTCACCCCTCCACTTT. Its protein is CASSLTRQESSYNSPLHF. This chain connects TRBV28 to TRBJ1-6, with D possibly matching TRBD1 (6 bases). Trimming took off 5 bases at V and 0 bases at J, with 17 bases between the two ends. Germline loops: CDR1 MDHEN, CDR2 SYDVKM. CDR3 length equals 18 residues.

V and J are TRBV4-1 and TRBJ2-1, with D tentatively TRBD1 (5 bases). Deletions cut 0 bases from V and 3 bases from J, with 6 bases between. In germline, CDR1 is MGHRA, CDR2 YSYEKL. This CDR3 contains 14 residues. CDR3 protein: CASSQDRDYNEQFF. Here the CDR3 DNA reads TGCGCCAGCAGCCAAGACAGGGACTACAATGAGCAGTTCTTC.

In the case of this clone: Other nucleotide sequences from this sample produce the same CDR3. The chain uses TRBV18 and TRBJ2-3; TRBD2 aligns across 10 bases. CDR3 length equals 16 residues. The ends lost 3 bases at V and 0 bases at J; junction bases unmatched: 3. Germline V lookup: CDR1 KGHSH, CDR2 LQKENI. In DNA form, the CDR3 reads TGTGCCAGCTCACCGCGGACTAGCGGTAGCACAGATACGCAGTATTTT. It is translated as CASSPRTSGSTDTQYF.

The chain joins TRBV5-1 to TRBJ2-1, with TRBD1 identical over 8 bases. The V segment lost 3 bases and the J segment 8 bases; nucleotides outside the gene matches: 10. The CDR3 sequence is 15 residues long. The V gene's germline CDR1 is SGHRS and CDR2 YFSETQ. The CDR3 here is CASSSGQGEVDEQFF. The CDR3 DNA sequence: TGCGCCAGCAGCTCCGGACAGGGCGAGGTGGATGAGCAGTTCTTC.

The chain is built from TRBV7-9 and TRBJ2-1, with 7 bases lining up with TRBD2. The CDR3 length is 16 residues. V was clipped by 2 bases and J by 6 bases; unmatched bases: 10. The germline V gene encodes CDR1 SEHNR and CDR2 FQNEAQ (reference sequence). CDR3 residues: CASSLYRWGGINEQFF. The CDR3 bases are TGTGCCAGCAGCTTATATAGGTGGGGGGGTATCAATGAGCAGTTCTTC.

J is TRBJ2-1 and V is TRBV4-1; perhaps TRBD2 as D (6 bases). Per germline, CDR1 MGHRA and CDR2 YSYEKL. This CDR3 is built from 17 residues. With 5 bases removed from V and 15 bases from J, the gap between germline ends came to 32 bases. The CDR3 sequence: CASSKGLAGDSGGIRFF. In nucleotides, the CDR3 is TGCGCCAGCAGCAAAGGGTTGGCTGGGGACTCCGGTGGAATTAGGTTCTTC.

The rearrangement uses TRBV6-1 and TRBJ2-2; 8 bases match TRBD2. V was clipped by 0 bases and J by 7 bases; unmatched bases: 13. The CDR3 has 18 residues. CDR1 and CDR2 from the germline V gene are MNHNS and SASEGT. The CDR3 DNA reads TGTGCCAGCAGTGAAGCCCAAGCGAGCGGGGGCAGCTTCGGGGAGCTGTTTTTT. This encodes CASSEAQASGGSFGELFF.

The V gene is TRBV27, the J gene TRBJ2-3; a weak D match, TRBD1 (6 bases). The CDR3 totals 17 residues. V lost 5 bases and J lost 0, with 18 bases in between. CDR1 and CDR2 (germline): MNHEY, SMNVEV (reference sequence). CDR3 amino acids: CASSLRDTTPSTDTQYF. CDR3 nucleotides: TGTGCCAGCAGTCTCCGGGACACAACCCCTAGCACAGATACGCAGTATTTT.

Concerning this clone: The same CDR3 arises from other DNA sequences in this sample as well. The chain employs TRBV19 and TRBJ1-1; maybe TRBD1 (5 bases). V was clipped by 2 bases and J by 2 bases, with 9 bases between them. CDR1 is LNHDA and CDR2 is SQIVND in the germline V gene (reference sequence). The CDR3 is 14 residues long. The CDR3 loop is CASSITGVNTEAFF. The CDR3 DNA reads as TGTGCCAGTAGTATAACGGGGGTTAACACTGAAGCTTTCTTT.